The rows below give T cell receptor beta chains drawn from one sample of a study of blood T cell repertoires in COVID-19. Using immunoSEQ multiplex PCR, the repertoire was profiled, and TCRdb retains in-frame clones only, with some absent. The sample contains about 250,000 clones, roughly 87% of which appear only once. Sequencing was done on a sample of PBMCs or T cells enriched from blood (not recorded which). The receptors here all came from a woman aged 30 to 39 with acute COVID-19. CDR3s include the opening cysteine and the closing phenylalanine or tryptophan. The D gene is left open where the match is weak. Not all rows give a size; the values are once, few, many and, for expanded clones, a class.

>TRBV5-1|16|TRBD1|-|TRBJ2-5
TGCGCCAGCAGCTTGGATGTGACAGGGCTGTCGGAGACCCAGTACTTC
CASSLDVTGLSETQYF
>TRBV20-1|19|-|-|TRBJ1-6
TGCAGTGCTAGTCGGCCCTCAGGGCTTGCGGCATCCTATAATTCACCCCTCCACTTT
CSASRPSGLAASYNSPLHF
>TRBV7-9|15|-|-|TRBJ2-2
TGTGCCAGCAGCTCAACATTCAGGGCCACCGGGGAGCTGTTTTTT
CASSSTFRATGELFF
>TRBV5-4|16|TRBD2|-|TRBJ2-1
TGTGCCAGCAGCCCGTCAAGCGGGAGCTCCTACAATGAGCAGTTCTTC
CASSPSSGSSYNEQFF
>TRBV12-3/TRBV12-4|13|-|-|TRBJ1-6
TGTGCCAGCAGTTTTGGGAGGGATTCACCCCTCCACTTT
CASSFGRDSPLHF
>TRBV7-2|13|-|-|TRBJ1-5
TGTGCCAGCAGCATACGACAGCTCCAGCCCCAGCATTTT
CASSIRQLQPQHF
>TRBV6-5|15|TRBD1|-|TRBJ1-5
TGTGCCAGCAGCAGGACAGGGGCCCCCAATCAGCCCCAGCATTTT
CASSRTGAPNQPQHF
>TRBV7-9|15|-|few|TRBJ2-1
TGTGCCAGCAGCCCGACCCGGGACAACTACAATGAGCAGTTCTTC
CASSPTRDNYNEQFF
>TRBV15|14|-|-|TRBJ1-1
TGTGCCACCAGCAGAGATCGGGGGAACACTGAAGCTTTCTTT
CATSRDRGNTEAFF
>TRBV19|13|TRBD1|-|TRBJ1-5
TGTGCCAGTACCCCAGGGGGCCTTCAGCCCCAGCATTTT
CASTPGGLQPQHF
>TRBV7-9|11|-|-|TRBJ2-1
TGTGCCAGCTATGGGGGCGGTGAGCAGTTCTTC
CASYGGGEQFF
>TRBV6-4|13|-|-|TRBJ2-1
TGTGCCAGCAGTGACGGGCAGTGGAATGAGCAGTTCTTC
CASSDGQWNEQFF
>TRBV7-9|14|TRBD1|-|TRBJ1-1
TGTGCCAGCAGCCACACAGGGGAGAACACTGAAGCTTTCTTT
CASSHTGENTEAFF
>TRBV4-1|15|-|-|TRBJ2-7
TGCGCCAGCAGCCAAGGGACTACCAGCTCCTACGAGCAGTACTTC
CASSQGTTSSYEQYF
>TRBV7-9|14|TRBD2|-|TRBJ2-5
TGTGCCAGCAGCGACATGACTAGCGGCGGACCCCAGTACTTC
CASSDMTSGGPQYF
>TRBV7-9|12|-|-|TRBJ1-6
TGTGCCAGCAGGTTCCAGAATTCACCCCTCCACTTT
CASRFQNSPLHF
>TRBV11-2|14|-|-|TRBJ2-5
TGTGCCAGCAGCTTATTAGCGGTCCAAGAGACCCAGTACTTC
CASSLLAVQETQYF
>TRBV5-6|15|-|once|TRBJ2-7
TGTGCCAGCAGCTTGGAGTCTATGATCTCCTACGAGCAGTACTTC
CASSLESMISYEQYF
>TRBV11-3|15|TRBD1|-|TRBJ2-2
TGTGCCAGCAGCTCGGGACAGTCAGTAGCCGGGGAGCTGTTTTTT
CASSSGQSVAGELFF
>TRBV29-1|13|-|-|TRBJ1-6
TGCAGCGTTCGGGAGTCGGGAAATTCACCCCTCCACTTT
CSVRESGNSPLHF
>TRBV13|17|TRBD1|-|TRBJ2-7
TGTGCCAGCAGCTCAAGACAGGGGGTAAGACCCTCCTACGAGCAGTACTTC
CASSSRQGVRPSYEQYF
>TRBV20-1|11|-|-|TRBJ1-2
TGCAGTGCTAGAGACCTATATGGCTACACCTTC
CSARDLYGYTF
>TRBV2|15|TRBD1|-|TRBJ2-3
TGTGCCAGCAGCGCGGACAGGGCCCGGCGAGATACGCAGTATTTT
CASSADRARRDTQYF
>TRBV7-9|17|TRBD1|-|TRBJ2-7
TGTGCCAGCAATGGCTTGTTACCCGGGACAGGGATCTACGAGCAGTACTTC
CASNGLLPGTGIYEQYF
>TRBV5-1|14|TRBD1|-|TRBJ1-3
TGCGCCAGCAGCGCCCGGACAGGGGGTGGTCTCATATATTTT
CASSARTGGGLIYF